Described below is a single T cell receptor beta chain sequence and its context. Its specificity is not known. Every bit of the isolated RNA underwent reverse transcription, so sequencing read expressed TCRB transcripts. TCRdb's copy holds only in-frame clones and misses some; the assay was immunoSEQ multiplex PCR. The table has around 280,000 clones, under 8.5% seen once; the top ten hold more than 1%. This record comes from a study of beta chain features in type 1 diabetes. Broader study findings: VDJ junctions sequenced from type 1 diabetes patients showed fewer insertions and more deletions.

In germline, CDR1 is SEHNR, CDR2 FQNEAQ (reference sequence). After removal of 4 bases from V and 5 bases from J, the junction contained 16 bases not matched to a gene. The CDR3 extends over 18 amino acids. This sequence joins TRBV7-9 and TRBJ2-3, with 9 bases fitting TRBD2. The TCR sequence derives from a young woman in good health. Sequences were obtained from central memory CD4+ T cells from blood. The CDR3 loop is CASSYTGTSFKTGDTQYF. In DNA form, the CDR3 reads TGTGCCAGCAGCTACACCGGGACTAGCTTTAAAACGGGAGATACGCAGTATTTT.